The rows below give T cell receptor beta chains drawn from one sample of a study of neurological immune-mediated disorders. Using its own MiXCR run on the 5' RACE reads, TCRdb lists one record per CDR3 protein. The profile shows tens of thousands of distinct CDR3 sequences, 20% to 25% of them singletons. Sequenced sample: PBMCs. The receptors were gathered from a man in his fifties or sixties with HTLV-1-associated myelopathy (HAM/TSP). The CDR3 runs from the conserved cysteine through the conserved F or W. Fields, in order: D gene, J gene, V gene, clone size, CDR3 protein, CDR3 DNA. A D gene is named only where the DNA matches it firmly. Size tells how often a clone was seen (once, few, many) or the class of an expanded clone, and some rows leave it out.

d_call: .; j_call: TRBJ2-1; v_call: TRBV5-1; clone_size: many; cdr3_aa: CASSLRPAGGEQFF; cdr3_nt: TGCGCCAGCAGCTTGCGTCCAGCCGGAGGGGAGCAGTTCTTC
d_call: .; j_call: TRBJ1-4; v_call: TRBV6-5; clone_size: many; cdr3_aa: CASSYDGYEKLFF; cdr3_nt: TGTGCCAGCAGTTACGATGGTTATGAAAAACTGTTTTTT
d_call: .; j_call: TRBJ1-1; v_call: TRBV29-1; clone_size: .; cdr3_aa: CSVDSPAGAFF; cdr3_nt: TGCAGCGTCGACAGCCCTGCGGGGGCTTTCTTT
d_call: .; j_call: TRBJ1-1; v_call: TRBV5-5; clone_size: .; cdr3_aa: CASSSDTMNTEAFF; cdr3_nt: TGTGCCAGCAGCTCGGACACAATGAACACTGAAGCTTTCTTT
d_call: .; j_call: TRBJ2-5; v_call: TRBV18; clone_size: many; cdr3_aa: CASSQQGTQYF; cdr3_nt: TGTGCCAGCTCACAGCAGGGGACCCAGTACTTC
d_call: .; j_call: TRBJ2-3; v_call: TRBV24-1; clone_size: .; cdr3_aa: CATSRRDGDGTQYF; cdr3_nt: TGTGCCACCAGCCGTCGAGACGGGGACGGTACGCAGTATTTT
d_call: TRBD1; j_call: TRBJ1-5; v_call: TRBV12-3/TRBV12-4; clone_size: many; cdr3_aa: CASSLDRGLQPQHF; cdr3_nt: TGTGCCAGCAGCCTCGACAGGGGGCTTCAGCCCCAGCATTTT
d_call: .; j_call: TRBJ2-5; v_call: TRBV3-1; clone_size: .; cdr3_aa: CASSQMGAGVEETQYF; cdr3_nt: TGTGCCAGCAGCCAGATGGGAGCAGGGGTTGAGGAGACCCAGTACTTC
d_call: .; j_call: TRBJ2-6; v_call: TRBV5-8; clone_size: many; cdr3_aa: CASSRRSSGANVLTF; cdr3_nt: TGTGCCAGCAGTCGCAGAAGCTCTGGGGCCAACGTCCTGACTTTC
d_call: .; j_call: TRBJ2-7; v_call: TRBV18; clone_size: few; cdr3_aa: CASSPRSGSYEQYF; cdr3_nt: TGTGCCAGCTCACCCCGATCGGGGTCCTACGAGCAGTACTTC
d_call: .; j_call: TRBJ2-5; v_call: TRBV2; clone_size: many; cdr3_aa: CASSVRPGQETQYF; cdr3_nt: TGTGCCAGCAGTGTCCGACCCGGACAAGAGACCCAGTACTTC
d_call: .; j_call: TRBJ2-1; v_call: TRBV6-6; clone_size: many; cdr3_aa: CASTGHLAYNEQFF; cdr3_nt: TGTGCCAGCACAGGACACCTGGCCTACAATGAGCAGTTCTTC
d_call: TRBD1; j_call: TRBJ2-1; v_call: TRBV5-1; clone_size: many; cdr3_aa: CASSFGGGQGLDEQFF; cdr3_nt: TGCGCCAGCAGCTTTGGGGGAGGACAGGGGTTGGATGAGCAGTTCTTC